This T cell receptor beta chain was observed in a study of cytomegalovirus exposure and HLA in healthy donors. The CDR3 runs to 15 residues. V gave up 4 bases and J gave up 0 bases, with 12 bases separating them. CDR1 and CDR2 (germline): MNHEY, SMNVEV (reference sequence). Researchers ran the PCR with 60 Vbeta and 13 Jbeta primers. Using immunoSEQ multiplex PCR, the repertoire was profiled, and TCRdb retains in-frame clones only, with some absent. The sample carries some 110,000 clones, 75% to 90% recorded once. What was sequenced was PBMCs. The chain links TRBV27 to TRBJ1-1, with D possibly being TRBD1 (5 bases). This TCR derives from a man aged 25 to 40 in good health and CMV-seronegative. The CDR3 nucleotides read TGTGCCAGCAGTTCACACCAGGGATTGAACACTGAAGCTTTCTTT. Its translation: CASSSHQGLNTEAFF.